One sample yielded the 23 T cell receptor beta chains listed below, sequenced in a study of Tregs in tolerant kidney transplant recipients. The data were produced by immunoSEQ multiplex PCR, yet TCRdb's version contains in-frame clones alone and is incomplete. The table counts about 30,000 clones; about an eighth lies in the top ten. The sample was CD8+ T cells from blood, taken before the transplant. These receptors were taken from a human donor who received a combined kidney and bone marrow transplant.

The DNA read from the CDR3 is TGCGCCAGCGGATCGGACAGTTACTACGAG. This gives the protein CASGSDSYYE. The whole CDR3 sequence is CASGSDSYYEQYF. The chain links TRBV5-1 to TRBJ2-7; D is perhaps TRBD1 (6 bases). The read terminates 3 residues before the CDR3 end, so the remaining end is supplied by the germline J gene. CDR1 and CDR2 (germline): SGHRS, YFSETQ. The ends were cut back, 7 bases at V and 3 bases at J, with 14 bases in the middle. The CDR3 extends over 13 amino acids.

Concerning this clone itself: The CDR3 end falls 3 residues outside the read, so it is completed with the germline J gene. The chain has TRBV11-3 and TRBJ2-2; tentative D call: TRBD1 (6 bases). This CDR3 has 15 residues. Germline loops: CDR1 SGHNT, CDR2 YENEEA. Partial CDR3 DNA: TGTGCAAGTCGCTATGGACAGACTAACACCGGGGAG. It specifies CASRYGQTNTGE. Given in full, the CDR3 is CASRYGQTNTGELFF.

Of note for this clone: Sequencing ends 3 residues short of the CDR3 end; the germline J gene provides the rest. The V gene is TRBV9, the J gene TRBJ2-1, with 10 positions matching TRBD2. The length of the CDR3 is 19 residues. CDR1 is SGDLS, CDR2 YYNGEE, per germline. Trimming cost V 4 bases and J 0 bases; bases outside gene matches: 13. The CDR3 is CASSLTSGKFPSSYNEQFF. CDR3 DNA, as far as it was read: TGTGCCAGCAGCCTCACTAGCGGGAAGTTCCCCTCCTCCTACAATGAG.

A note on this clone: The read ends 3 residues before the CDR3 terminus; that terminus is restored from the germline J gene. This chain connects TRBV20-1 to TRBJ2-4; maybe TRBD1 (6 bases). Trimming removed 3 bases from V and 0 bases from J, with 21 bases in between. The CDR3 runs 18 residues. Germline CDR1 and CDR2: DFQATT and SNEGSKA (reference sequence). The CDR3 spells CSASPRDNYHLAKNIQYF. The CDR3 DNA, read in part, is TGCAGTGCTAGCCCCCGGGACAACTATCATCTAGCCAAAAACATT.

For this clone: The read terminates 3 residues before the CDR3 end, so the remaining end is supplied by the germline J gene. The rearrangement joins TRBV29-1 to TRBJ2-7; D may be TRBD1 (6 bases). The V end was cut by 6 bases, the J end by 2 bases, with 17 bases between. Looked up from germline, CDR1 is SQVTM and CDR2 is ANQGSEA. The CDR3 consists of 14 residues. CDR3 amino acids: CSVRPGQSPYEQYF. The sequenced part of the CDR3 DNA is TGCAGCGTGAGACCGGGACAAAGCCCCTACGAG.

Of note for this clone: The read terminates 3 residues ahead of where the CDR3 ends, so the germline J gene completes it. The chain recombines TRBV27 with TRBJ2-1; D is perhaps TRBD2 (6 bases). The CDR3 length is 14 residues. Trimming removed 7 bases at V and 9 bases at J, with 19 bases between. Germline CDR1 and CDR2: MNHEY and SMNVEV (reference sequence). This CDR3 reads CASTPVSGAGEQFF. The CDR3 bases that were read are TGTGCCAGCACCCCGGTGTCGGGAGCGGGTGAG.

On this clone itself: The read comes to an end 3 residues before the CDR3 does, leaving the germline J gene to fill in the end. V usage is TRBV29-1 and J usage is TRBJ1-5, with 10 bases aligning to TRBD1. Per germline, CDR1 SQVTM and CDR2 ANQGSEA. The CDR3 extends over 15 amino acids. V gave up 0 bases and J gave up 2 bases; unmatched junction bases: 1. The CDR3: CSVEEGTGGNQPQHF. Incomplete CDR3 DNA: TGCAGCGTTGAAGAAGGGACAGGGGGCAATCAGCCC.

Comments on this clone: The sequenced fragment ends 3 residues before the CDR3 boundary, so the rest is inferred from the germline J gene. The genes are TRBV18 and TRBJ2-7, with TRBD1 matching over 8 bases. With 3 bases clipped from V and 3 bases from J, the junction kept 7 bases outside the gene matches. In germline, CDR1 is KGHSH, CDR2 LQKENI. The CDR3 has 15 amino acids. The CDR3 bases that were read are TGTGCCAGCTCACCTCCGGGACAGGCCTACTACGAG. Translating it yields CASSPPGQAYYE. The CDR3 in its entirety is CASSPPGQAYYEQYF. Complete variable domain (other parts from reference TRBV18 and TRBJ2-7): NAGVMQNPRHLVRRRGQEARLRCSPMKGHSHVYWYRQLPEEGLKFMVYLQKENIIDESGMPKERFSAEFPKEGPSILRIQQVVRGDSAAYFCASSPPGQAYYEQYFGPGTRLTVT.

Notes on this clone: The read is 3 residues too short to cover the CDR3 end, so that end is filled in from the germline J gene. The chain uses TRBV7-2 and TRBJ1-3; D ambiguous. The V gene's germline CDR1 is SGHTA and CDR2 FQGNSA. Trimming left V 1 base short and J 0 bases short, with 4 bases between. CDR3 length equals 14 residues. The CDR3 region is CASSLVSSGNTIYF. CDR3 bases read: TGTGCCAGCAGCTTAGTCAGCTCTGGAAACACC.

A word on this clone: The CDR3 is cut off 3 residues early in the read; its end comes from the germline J gene. The chain couples TRBV29-1 to TRBJ1-2; D is perhaps TRBD1 (5 bases). CDR1 is SQVTM and CDR2 is ANQGSEA in the germline V gene. The CDR3 is 11 amino acids. The DNA read from the CDR3 is TGCAGCGTTGAAGTGTTGGGGGGT. Translating it yields CSVEVLGG. The whole CDR3 reads CSVEVLGGYTF.

Concerning this clone: The read falls 3 residues short of the CDR3 end, and the missing part is taken from the germline J gene. The chain carries TRBV7-3 and TRBJ2-2; 13 bases are shared with TRBD2. Germline assignment: CDR1 SGHTA and CDR2 FQGTGA. The CDR3 runs to 16 residues. With 5 bases clipped from V and 7 bases from J, the junction kept 7 bases outside the gene matches. CDR3 DNA (partial): TGTGCCAGCAGCCCCGGACTAGCGGGAGTGGGCGGGGAG. Translated, it gives CASSPGLAGVGGE. The whole CDR3 protein reads CASSPGLAGVGGELFF. Looking up the rest from reference TRBV7-3 and TRBJ2-2 gives the full variable domain: GAGVSQTPSNKVTEKGKYVELRCDPISGHTALYWYRQSLGQGPEFLIYFQGTGAADDSGLPNDRFFAVRPEGSVSTLKIQRTERGDSAVYLCASSPGLAGVGGELFFGEGSRLTVL.

Turning to this clone: The read comes to an end 3 residues before the CDR3 does, leaving the germline J gene to fill in the end. The rearrangement links TRBV19 to TRBJ2-1, with 8 bases identical to TRBD2. Germline lookup yields CDR1 LNHDA and CDR2 SQIVND (reference sequence). The CDR3 totals 13 residues. Losses at the gene ends were 11 bases for V and 1 base for J; bases not matched to a gene: 4. Partial CDR3 DNA: TGTGCCTCGACTAGCGCATCCTACAATGAG. This codes for CASTSASYNE. The whole CDR3 protein is CASTSASYNEQFF.

As concerns this clone: The DNA ends 3 residues before the CDR3 does, and the rest of the CDR3 is filled in from the germline J gene. This chain joins TRBV7-7 and TRBJ2-7; TRBD1 might be the D (7 bases). Germline V CDR1 and CDR2: SSHAT, FNYEAQ (reference sequence). V lost 0 bases to trimming and J lost 3 bases, with 12 bases between them. The CDR3 spans 15 residues. CDR3 sequence: CASSLARGAFYEQYF. The covered CDR3 bases are TGTGCCAGCAGCTTAGCCAGGGGGGCCTTCTACGAG.

With respect to this clone: The read falls 3 residues short of the CDR3 end, and the missing part is taken from the germline J gene. The chain employs TRBV10-3 and TRBJ1-2, with D possibly being TRBD1 (5 bases). Trimming removed 0 bases at V and 2 bases at J, with 7 bases between. CDR3 length: 14 amino acids. Per the germline V gene, CDR1 is ENHRY and CDR2 is SYGVKD. CDR3 DNA, as far as it was read: TGTGCCATCAGTGAGTCAAGACAGAACTATGGC. Translation gives CAISESRQNYG. The full-length CDR3 reads as CAISESRQNYGYTF.

Concerning this clone: One end of the junction varies from germline; a read error may be responsible. Read coverage stops 3 residues before the CDR3 terminus; the germline J gene supplies the remainder. The gene calls are TRBV7-7 and TRBJ2-5, with 8 bases that match TRBD1. The CDR3 totals 15 residues. Per the germline V gene, CDR1 is SSHAT and CDR2 is FNYEAQ (reference sequence). This CDR3 reads CASTDQGQGSGTQYF. CDR3 DNA (partial): TGTGCTAGCACCGACCAAGGACAGGGTTCGGGGACC.

To note about this clone: The read finishes 3 residues shy of the CDR3 end, and the germline J gene is used to complete it. The chain links TRBV19 to TRBJ2-1, with D perhaps matching TRBD2 (5 bases). V dropped 3 bases and J dropped 5 bases, with 23 bases sitting between them. The germline gives CDR1 LNHDA, CDR2 SQIVND (reference sequence). The CDR3 runs to 18 residues. The CDR3 here is CASSILAVAFDVNNEQFF. CDR3 DNA, as far as it was read: TGTGCCAGTAGTATCCTCGCCGTAGCGTTCGACGTAAACAATGAG.

As for this clone: The CDR3 end is not reached by the read, which stops 3 residues before it; the germline J gene fills it in. The V gene is TRBV6-2 or TRBV6-3, the J gene TRBJ1-4; 8 bases line up with TRBD1. The germline V gene encodes CDR1 MNHEY and CDR2 SVGEGT. This CDR3 has 14 residues. With 4 bases clipped from V and 10 bases from J, the junction kept 8 bases outside the gene matches. The CDR3 is CASSSTGDYAKLFF. CDR3 DNA, as far as it was read: TGTGCCAGCAGTTCGACAGGGGATTATGCAAAA.

With respect to this clone: The read stops 3 residues short of the end of the CDR3; the missing end is completed from the germline J gene. V is TRBV19 and J is TRBJ2-7; the D gene is possibly TRBD2 (5 bases). Trimming pared 1 base from V and 6 bases from J, leaving 16 bases between. The CDR3 has 15 amino acids. Germline-derived CDR1 and CDR2 are LNHDA and SQIVND (reference sequence). Incomplete CDR3 DNA: TGTGCCAGTAGTATAGTCCCTAGCTCCGTTTCCGAG. Protein sequence: CASSIVPSSVSE. The full CDR3 protein is CASSIVPSSVSEQYF.

A note on this clone: The CDR3 extends 3 residues past the end of the read, so its final part is completed from the germline J gene. The V and J genes are TRBV7-8 and TRBJ2-7; the D gene is possibly TRBD2 (5 bases). The CDR3 loop spans 14 amino acids. Trimming stripped 4 bases from V and 5 bases from J, with 15 bases between. The germline V gene encodes CDR1 SGHVS and CDR2 FQNEAQ. The chain's CDR3 is CASSYTRIPNEQYF. The CDR3 bases that were read are TGTGCCAGCAGCTACACTAGAATCCCTAACGAG. The complete variable domain, with remaining parts taken from reference TRBV7-8 and TRBJ2-7, reads GAGVSQSPRYKVAKRGQDVALRCDPISGHVSLFWYQQALGQGPEFLTYFQNEAQLDKSGLPSDRFFAERPEGSVSTLKIQRTQQEDSAVYLCASSYTRIPNEQYFGPGTRLTVT.

Concerning this clone: The read halts 3 residues ahead of the CDR3 end, with the missing end drawn from the germline J gene. The chain recombines TRBV20-1 with TRBJ2-7; D possibly matches TRBD1 or TRBD2 (6 bases each). The CDR3 loop spans 15 amino acids. Germline V gives CDR1 DFQATT, CDR2 SNEGSKA (reference sequence). Deletions cut 4 bases from V and 5 bases from J, with 21 bases between. CDR3 residues: CSATWYLAGEDEQYF. The part of the CDR3 DNA that was read is TGCAGTGCTACCTGGTACTTGGCAGGGGAGGACGAG.

Of note for this clone: The observed sequence ends 3 residues before the CDR3 terminus, with the missing tail filled in from the germline J gene. This chain connects TRBV25-1 to TRBJ1-1; D not resolved. Germline V lookup: CDR1 MGHDK, CDR2 SYGVNS. CDR3 length equals 14 residues. V lost 0 bases and J 7 bases, leaving 12 bases between the germline ends. The DNA read from the CDR3 is TGTGCCAGCAGTGAATATTCACTTACTAGTGAA. Its protein is CASSEYSLTSE. The complete CDR3 sequence is CASSEYSLTSEAFF.

Incomplete CDR3 DNA: TGTGCCAGCAGCTCAGGGACATACGAGGGTGAG. It codes for CASSSGTYEGE. The full CDR3 protein reads CASSSGTYEGEQFF. The V and J genes are TRBV7-2 and TRBJ2-1, with D possibly matching TRBD1 (6 bases). The CDR3 is cut off 3 residues early in the read; its end comes from the germline J gene. The germline gives CDR1 SGHTA, CDR2 FQGNSA. Trimming stripped 4 bases from V and 9 bases from J, with 16 bases between. There are 14 residues in the CDR3.

Concerning this clone itself: The CDR3 end falls 3 residues outside the read, so it is completed with the germline J gene. V is TRBV19 and J is TRBJ2-2, with TRBD2 matching 8 bases. The CDR3 spans 16 residues. Per the germline V gene, CDR1 is LNHDA and CDR2 is SQIVND (reference sequence). V lost 2 bases to trimming and J lost 6 bases; unmatched junction nucleotides: 8. CDR3 bases read: TGTGCCAGTAGTATACCAGCGGGAGACTGGGCCGGGGAG. It specifies CASSIPAGDWAGE. The complete CDR3 reads CASSIPAGDWAGELFF.